Listed below are T cell receptor beta chains from one sample, sequenced in a study of Ad26.COV2.S vaccination and SARS-CoV-2 variants. Assay: immunoSEQ multiplex PCR; the TCRdb copy retains only in-frame clones and omits some. The data hold about 260,000 clones, with approximately 88% observed a single time. Here the sequenced sample was peripheral blood, taken in a trial of Ad26.COV2.S vaccine versus placebo. Source of these receptors: a person aged 18-60 years who received the Ad26.COV2.S COVID-19 vaccine or a placebo. CDR3s include the opening cysteine and the closing phenylalanine or tryptophan. Each record gives: V gene, D gene, clone size, J gene, CDR3 protein, CDR3 DNA. The D gene is left open where the match is weak. The size entry is marked missing in some rows and otherwise reads once, few, many or a size class.

>TRBV19|NA|once|TRBJ2-3
CASSAPTLLSTDTQYF
TGTGCCAGTAGTGCCCCGACCTTGCTTAGTACAGATACGCAGTATTTT
>TRBV28|NA|NA|TRBJ1-1
CASSLSPGFGRNTEAFF
TGTGCCAGCAGTTTAAGTCCCGGCTTCGGGAGGAACACTGAAGCTTTCTTT
>TRBV7-2|TRBD1|NA|TRBJ2-3
CASSTAPGQGATDTQYF
TGTGCCAGCAGCACCGCACCGGGACAGGGGGCTACAGATACGCAGTATTTT
>TRBV6-2/TRBV6-3|NA|NA|TRBJ1-6
CASSYSVGRQDLLQSSPLHF
TGTGCCAGCAGTTACTCGGTGGGACGACAGGATCTTCTCCAATCCTCACCCCTCCACTTT
>TRBV25-1|NA|NA|TRBJ1-1
CASNGDIMNTEAFF
TGTGCCAGCAACGGGGATATCATGAACACTGAAGCTTTCTTT
>TRBV3-1/TRBV3-2|NA|NA|TRBJ1-3
CASSQEGSTGNTIYF
TGTGCCAGCAGCCAAGAGGGCAGTACCGGAAACACCATATATTTT
>TRBV4-3|NA|NA|TRBJ2-1
CASSQETGGRGWNEQFF
TGCGCCAGCAGCCAAGAAACGGGAGGCAGGGGTTGGAATGAGCAGTTCTTC
>TRBV11-2|NA|NA|TRBJ2-1
CASSTPPEYEQFF
TGTGCCAGCAGCACCCCCCCCGAGTATGAGCAGTTCTTC
>TRBV3-1/TRBV3-2|NA|NA|TRBJ1-6
CASSQDAQAFNSPLHF
TGTGCCAGCAGCCAAGATGCACAGGCTTTTAATTCACCCCTCCACTTT
>TRBV19|NA|NA|TRBJ1-1
CASSIGPNTEAFF
TGTGCCAGTAGTATCGGCCCGAACACTGAAGCTTTCTTT
>TRBV4-1|TRBD1|NA|TRBJ1-6
CASSLFWDRGDSPLHF
TGCGCCAGCAGCCTATTTTGGGACAGGGGTGATTCACCCCTCCACTTT
>TRBV18|TRBD1|few|TRBJ1-6
CASSLQNTGTANSPLHF
TGTGCCAGCTCACTCCAAAATACCGGGACAGCTAATTCACCCCTCCACTTT
>TRBV7-2|NA|once|TRBJ2-4
CASSHERGNIQYF
TGTGCCAGCAGCCACGAGAGGGGAAACATTCAGTACTTC